A selection of T cell receptor beta chains follows, all from one sample in a study of blood T cell repertoires in COVID-19. Libraries were prepared by immunoSEQ multiplex PCR; TCRdb keeps only in-frame clonotypes and omits some of them. The sample lists around 150,000 clones; 85% were seen once. The source material was peripheral blood. These receptors were taken from a man aged 35 to 55 with acute or convalescent COVID-19. The CDR3 runs from the conserved cysteine through the conserved F or W. D genes are given only for firm matches. Expanded clones are given a class, and other clones once, few, many or no size at all.

>TRBJ2-1|TRBV11-2|.|.
TGTGCCAGCACCGACCCCGACAGTCCGATCTCCTACAATGAGCAGTTCTTC
CASTDPDSPISYNEQFF
>TRBJ2-3|TRBV30|TRBD2|.
TGTGCCTGGAGGCCAGCGGGGGGCACAGATACGCAGTATTTT
CAWRPAGGTDTQYF
>TRBJ2-1|TRBV11-2|TRBD2|.
TGTGCCAGCAGCTTAGGAGGTGGGACTAGCGGGGATGAGCAGTTCTTC
CASSLGGGTSGDEQFF
>TRBJ1-1|TRBV18|.|.
TGTGCCAGCTCACCGACGGGAGGGCCCATGAACACTGAAGCTTTCTTT
CASSPTGGPMNTEAFF
>TRBJ1-5|TRBV5-8|TRBD1|.
TGTGCCAGCAGCTTGGTGGACAGGGTAATCCAGCCCCAGCATTTT
CASSLVDRVIQPQHF
>TRBJ1-5|TRBV15|.|.
TGTGCCACCAGCAGAGATGGCAGGGGTAACCAGCCCCAGCATTTT
CATSRDGRGNQPQHF
>TRBJ2-2|TRBV6-5|.|.
TGTGCCAGTACTACCCGAGGGAGGACCGGGGAGCTGTTTTTT
CASTTRGRTGELFF
>TRBJ2-3|TRBV5-1|TRBD2|.
TGCGCCAGCAGCTCCGGGACTAGAGGCACAGATACGCAGTATTTT
CASSSGTRGTDTQYF
>TRBJ1-6|TRBV18|.|.
TGTGCCAGCTCACCAAATACCGGTGAACATTCACCCCTCCACTTT
CASSPNTGEHSPLHF
>TRBJ1-1|TRBV28|.|once
TGTGCCAGCACCATCCACAGGGAGGGCACTGAAGCTTTCTTT
CASTIHREGTEAFF
>TRBJ1-5|TRBV27|.|.
TGTGCCAGCAGTTCCCAGGGAGGACTCTTAAATCAGCCCCAGCATTTT
CASSSQGGLLNQPQHF
>TRBJ2-1|TRBV5-1|.|once
TGCGCCAGCAGCCTTCAGAATGAGGTCTACAATGAGCAGTTCTTC
CASSLQNEVYNEQFF
>TRBJ2-1|TRBV15|.|.
TGTGCCACCAGCAGAACAGACAGGCTGGCCTCCTACAATGAGCAGTTCTTC
CATSRTDRLASYNEQFF
>TRBJ1-2|TRBV2|TRBD1|.
TGTGCCAGCATCCTTGCAGGGGGATCCTATGGCTACACCTTC
CASILAGGSYGYTF
>TRBJ1-6|TRBV4-1|.|once
TGCGCCAGCAGCCAGCAGATTAGTCAGGCCGCATCACCCCTCCACTTT
CASSQQISQAASPLHF
>TRBJ2-3|TRBV7-3|.|.
TGTGCCAGCAGCTCGGGACTTTACACAGATACGCAGTATTTT
CASSSGLYTDTQYF
>TRBJ1-1|TRBV6-5|.|.
TGTGCCAGCAGACCCGACAGGAACACTGAAGCTTTCTTT
CASRPDRNTEAFF
>TRBJ2-1|TRBV30|TRBD1|few
TGTGCCTGGGGGGTTATCAGGGGGCCTCCGTACAATGAGCAGTTCTTC
CAWGVIRGPPYNEQFF
>TRBJ2-1|TRBV2|.|.
TGTGCCAGCAGTCACGGACTGTACAATGAGCAGTTCTTC
CASSHGLYNEQFF
>TRBJ1-6|TRBV7-2|TRBD1|.
TGTGCCAGCAGCTTAGAGGGACAGGGGGCGTCCACCCTCCACTTT
CASSLEGQGASTLHF
>TRBJ2-1|TRBV11-2|TRBD2|.
TGTGCCAGCAGCCCACTAGCGGGCCCTTCCTACAATGAGCAGTTCTTC
CASSPLAGPSYNEQFF
>TRBJ1-1|TRBV2|TRBD1|.
TGTGCCAGCAGTCAGACAGGGGAGGCTTTCTTT
CASSQTGEAFF
>TRBJ1-5|TRBV6-6|.|.
TGTGCCAGCTCCGGGGGGTTGGGGCAGCCCCAGCATTTT
CASSGGLGQPQHF
>TRBJ2-7|TRBV5-1|.|.
TGCGCCAGCAGCTTGCCCGGGGGTGCCTACGAGCAGTACTTC
CASSLPGGAYEQYF
>TRBJ2-7|TRBV7-2|TRBD1|.
TGTGCCAGCAGCTTAGTCGGGACAGGGGGGCGGTCCTACGAGCAGTACTTC
CASSLVGTGGRSYEQYF
>TRBJ2-1|TRBV28|TRBD2|once
TGTGCCAGCAGTCCCCGGGAGGGCCGCAATGAGCAGTTCTTC
CASSPREGRNEQFF
>TRBJ2-3|TRBV30|.|few
TGTGCCTGGAGTGTACAGGGCGGCACAGATACGCAGTATTTT
CAWSVQGGTDTQYF
>TRBJ2-7|TRBV29-1|.|.
TGCAGCGTTCGGCGGGGTAACAGGGGCTACGAGCAGTACTTC
CSVRRGNRGYEQYF
>TRBJ2-1|TRBV9|TRBD2|once
TGTGCCAGCAGCGTAGATGCTAGCGGCCATCAGTTCTTC
CASSVDASGHQFF
>TRBJ1-2|TRBV14|.|.
TGTGCCAGCAGCCTCAACCCCGGGAGGGGCAGCTATGGCTACACCTTC
CASSLNPGRGSYGYTF
>TRBJ1-2|TRBV19|.|.
TGTGCCAGTAGTGCGCCGCTGGGGAGTTGGCTTGACTATGGCTACACCTTC
CASSAPLGSWLDYGYTF
>TRBJ2-1|TRBV11-3|.|once
TGTGCCAGCAGCTTAGGCCGGGGAGACCACAATGAGCAGTTCTTC
CASSLGRGDHNEQFF
>TRBJ2-5|TRBV29-1|.|.
TGCAGCGTTGTGGCATTCCAAGAGACCCAGTACTTC
CSVVAFQETQYF
>TRBJ2-6|TRBV27|TRBD2|.
TGTGCCAGCAGTTTATCAGTAGCGGGGGGGCGCGGGGCCAACGTCCTGACTTTC
CASSLSVAGGRGANVLTF
>TRBJ2-7|TRBV5-1|.|once
TGCGCCAGCAGCTTGGGGGGAGTGGCCTACGAGCAGTACTTC
CASSLGGVAYEQYF
>TRBJ2-7|TRBV2|.|.
TGTGCCAGCGAACAGGAGCTCAGCTACGAGCAGTACTTC
CASEQELSYEQYF